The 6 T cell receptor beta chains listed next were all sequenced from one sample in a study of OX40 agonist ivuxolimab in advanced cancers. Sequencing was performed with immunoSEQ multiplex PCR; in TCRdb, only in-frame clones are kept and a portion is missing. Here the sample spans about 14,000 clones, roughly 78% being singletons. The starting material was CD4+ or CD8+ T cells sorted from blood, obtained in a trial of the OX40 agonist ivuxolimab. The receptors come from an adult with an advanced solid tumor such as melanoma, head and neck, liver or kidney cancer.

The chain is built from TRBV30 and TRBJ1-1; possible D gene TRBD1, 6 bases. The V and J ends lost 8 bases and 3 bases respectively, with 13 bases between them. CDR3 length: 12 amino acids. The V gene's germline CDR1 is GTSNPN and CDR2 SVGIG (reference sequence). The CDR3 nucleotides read TGTGCCCGGGCGGGGGCGCACACTGAAGCTTTCTTT. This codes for CARAGAHTEAFF.

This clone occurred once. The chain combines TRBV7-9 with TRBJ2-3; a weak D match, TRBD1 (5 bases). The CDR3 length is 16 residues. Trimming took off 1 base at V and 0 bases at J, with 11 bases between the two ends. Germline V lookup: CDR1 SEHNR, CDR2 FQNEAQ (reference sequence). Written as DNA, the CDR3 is TGTGCCAGCAGCTTAGTGACAGCAACTAGCACAGATACGCAGTATTTT. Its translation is CASSLVTATSTDTQYF.

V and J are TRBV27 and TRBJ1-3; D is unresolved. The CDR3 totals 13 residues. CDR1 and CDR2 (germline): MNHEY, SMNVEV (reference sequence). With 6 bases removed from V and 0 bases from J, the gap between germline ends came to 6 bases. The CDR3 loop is CASRQVSGNTIYF. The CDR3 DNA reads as TGTGCCAGCAGGCAGGTCTCTGGAAACACCATATATTTT.

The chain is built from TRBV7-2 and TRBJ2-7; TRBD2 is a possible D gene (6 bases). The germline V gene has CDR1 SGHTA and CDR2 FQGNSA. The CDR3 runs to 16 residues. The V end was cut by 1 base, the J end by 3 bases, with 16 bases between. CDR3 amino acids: CASSLVGGALGYEQYF. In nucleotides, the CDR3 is TGTGCCAGCAGCTTAGTTGGCGGGGCCCTGGGCTACGAGCAGTACTTC.

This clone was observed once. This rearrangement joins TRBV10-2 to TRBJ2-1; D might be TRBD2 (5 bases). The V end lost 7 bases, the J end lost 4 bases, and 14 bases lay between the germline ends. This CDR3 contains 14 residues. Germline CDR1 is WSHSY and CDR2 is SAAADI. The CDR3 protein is CASKGTREYNEQFF. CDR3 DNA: TGCGCCAGCAAGGGAACTAGAGAGTACAATGAGCAGTTCTTC.

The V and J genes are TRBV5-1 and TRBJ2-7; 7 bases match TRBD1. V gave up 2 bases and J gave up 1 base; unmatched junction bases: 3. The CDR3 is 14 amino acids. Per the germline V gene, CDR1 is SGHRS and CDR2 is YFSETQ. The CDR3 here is CASSLGGQSYEQYF. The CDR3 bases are TGCGCCAGCAGCTTAGGGGGACAGTCCTACGAGCAGTACTTC.